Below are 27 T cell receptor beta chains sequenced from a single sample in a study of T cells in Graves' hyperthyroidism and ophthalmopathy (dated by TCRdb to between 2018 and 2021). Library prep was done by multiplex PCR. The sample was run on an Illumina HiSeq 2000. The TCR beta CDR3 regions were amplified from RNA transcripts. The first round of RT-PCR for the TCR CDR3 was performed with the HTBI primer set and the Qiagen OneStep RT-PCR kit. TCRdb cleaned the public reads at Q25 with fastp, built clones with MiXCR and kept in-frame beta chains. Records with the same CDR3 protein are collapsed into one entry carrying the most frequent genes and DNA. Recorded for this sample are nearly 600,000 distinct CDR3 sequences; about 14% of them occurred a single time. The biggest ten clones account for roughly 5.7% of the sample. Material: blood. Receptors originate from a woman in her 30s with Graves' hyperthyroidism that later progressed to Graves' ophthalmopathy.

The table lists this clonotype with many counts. DNA for the CDR3: TGTGCCAGCAGCTCTACCGGGGGGAACTACGAGCAGTACTTC. This gives the protein CASSSTGGNYEQYF. The chain uses TRBV11-2 and TRBJ2-7, with 7 bases that match TRBD2. The germline CDR1 and CDR2 sequences are SGHAT and FQNNGV. The CDR3 runs 14 residues. J gave up 3 bases and V 4 bases, and 6 bases lay outside the gene matches.

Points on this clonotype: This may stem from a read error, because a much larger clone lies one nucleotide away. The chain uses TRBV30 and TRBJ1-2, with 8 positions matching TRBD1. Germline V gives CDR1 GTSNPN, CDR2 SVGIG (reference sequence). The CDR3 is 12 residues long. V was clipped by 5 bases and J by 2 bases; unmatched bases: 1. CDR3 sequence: CAWRTGNYGYTF. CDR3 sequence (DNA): TGTGCCTGGCGGACAGGGAACTATGGCTACACCTTC.

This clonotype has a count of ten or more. CDR3 amino acids: CASSSEMTGLFYNEQFF. CDR3 DNA sequence: TGTGCCAGCAGTTCGGAAATGACGGGACTATTCTACAATGAGCAGTTCTTC. The V call is TRBV6-5, the J call TRBJ2-1; 7 bases are a match to TRBD2. J gave up 3 bases and V 4 bases, and 12 bases lay outside the gene matches. This CDR3 is 17 amino acids long. Germline V gene sequence: CDR1 MNHEY, CDR2 SVGAGI.

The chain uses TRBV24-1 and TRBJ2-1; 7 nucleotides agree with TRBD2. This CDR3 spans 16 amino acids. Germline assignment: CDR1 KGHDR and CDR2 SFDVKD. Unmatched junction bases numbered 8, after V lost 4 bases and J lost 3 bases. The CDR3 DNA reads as TGTGCCACCAGTGACACTTCTAGCGGACTCTACAATGAGCAGTTCTTC. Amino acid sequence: CATSDTSSGLYNEQFF.

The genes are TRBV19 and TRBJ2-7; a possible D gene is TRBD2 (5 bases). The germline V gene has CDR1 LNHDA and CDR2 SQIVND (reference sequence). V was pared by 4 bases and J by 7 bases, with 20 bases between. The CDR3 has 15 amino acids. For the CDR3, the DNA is TGTGCCAGTAGTACCCGAGCGGTCCCGGAGCGGGAGCAGTACTTC. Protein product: CASSTRAVPEREQYF.

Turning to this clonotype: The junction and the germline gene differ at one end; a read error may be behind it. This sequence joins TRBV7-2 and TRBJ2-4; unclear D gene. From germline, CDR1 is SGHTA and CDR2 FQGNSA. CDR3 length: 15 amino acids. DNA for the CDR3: TGTGGCAGCAGCTTAGGGTCCGTAGCCAAAAACATTCCGTACTTC. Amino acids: CGSSLGSVAKNIPYF.

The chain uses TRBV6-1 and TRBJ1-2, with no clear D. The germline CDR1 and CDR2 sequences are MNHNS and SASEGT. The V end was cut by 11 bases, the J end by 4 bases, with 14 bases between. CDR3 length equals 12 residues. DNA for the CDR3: TGTGCCGTAGGGTGGGCTCCCTATGGCTACACCTTC. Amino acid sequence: CAVGWAPYGYTF.

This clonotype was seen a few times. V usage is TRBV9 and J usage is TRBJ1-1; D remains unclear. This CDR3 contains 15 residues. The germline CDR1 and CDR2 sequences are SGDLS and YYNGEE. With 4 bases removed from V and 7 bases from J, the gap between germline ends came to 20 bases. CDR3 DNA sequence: TGTGCCAGCAGCCCCCTTTTATCGGCTACGGATGAAGCTTTCTTT. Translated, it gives CASSPLLSATDEAFF.

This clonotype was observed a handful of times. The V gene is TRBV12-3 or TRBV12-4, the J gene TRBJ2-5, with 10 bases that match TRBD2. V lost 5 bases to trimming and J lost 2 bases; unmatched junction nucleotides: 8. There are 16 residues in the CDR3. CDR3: CASSTTLAGWQETQYF. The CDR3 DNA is TGTGCCAGCAGTACCACACTAGCGGGGTGGCAAGAGACCCAGTACTTC.

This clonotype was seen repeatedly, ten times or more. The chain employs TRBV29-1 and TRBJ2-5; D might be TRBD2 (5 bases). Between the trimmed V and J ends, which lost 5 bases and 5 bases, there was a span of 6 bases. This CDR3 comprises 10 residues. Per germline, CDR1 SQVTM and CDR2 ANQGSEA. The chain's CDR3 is CSVRGETQYF. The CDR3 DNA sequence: TGCAGCGTTAGAGGGGAGACCCAGTACTTC.

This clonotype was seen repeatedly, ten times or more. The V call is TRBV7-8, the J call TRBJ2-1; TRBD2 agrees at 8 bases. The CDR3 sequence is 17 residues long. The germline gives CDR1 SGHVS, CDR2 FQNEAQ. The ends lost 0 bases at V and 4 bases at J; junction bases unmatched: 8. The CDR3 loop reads CASSLARIGRGYNEQFF. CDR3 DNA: TGTGCCAGCAGCTTAGCGCGAATCGGGAGGGGATACAATGAGCAGTTCTTC.

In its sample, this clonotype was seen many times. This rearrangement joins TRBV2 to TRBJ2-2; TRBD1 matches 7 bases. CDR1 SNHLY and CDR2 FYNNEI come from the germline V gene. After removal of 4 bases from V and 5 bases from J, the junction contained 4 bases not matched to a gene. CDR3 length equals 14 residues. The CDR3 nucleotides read TGTGCCAGCAGTGTCACAGGGGAGACCGGGGAGCTGTTTTTT. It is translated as CASSVTGETGELFF.

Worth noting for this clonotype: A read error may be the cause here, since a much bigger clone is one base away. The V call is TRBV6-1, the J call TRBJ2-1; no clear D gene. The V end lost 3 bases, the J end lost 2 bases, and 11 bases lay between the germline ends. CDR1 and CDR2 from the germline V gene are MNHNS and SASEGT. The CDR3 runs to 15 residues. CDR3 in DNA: TGTGCCAGCAGTGAGTCCCAAACCACCTACAATGAGCAGTTCTTC. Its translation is CASSESQTTYNEQFF.

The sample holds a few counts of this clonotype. The CDR3 DNA reads TGTGCCTGGAGAGCAACCGGGGGGTATACTGAAGCTTTCTTT. The encoded protein is CAWRATGGYTEAFF. This chain uses TRBV30 with TRBJ1-1; TRBD1 is a possible D gene (5 bases). The CDR3 is 14 amino acids. Germline loops: CDR1 GTSNPN, CDR2 SVGIG (reference sequence). Trimming removed 3 bases from V and 5 bases from J, with 16 bases in between.

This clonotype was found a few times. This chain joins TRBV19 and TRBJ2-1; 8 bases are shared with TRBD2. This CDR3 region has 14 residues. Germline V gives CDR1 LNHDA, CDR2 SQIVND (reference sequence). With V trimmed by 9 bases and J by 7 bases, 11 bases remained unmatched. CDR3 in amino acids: CARSLEREYNEQFF. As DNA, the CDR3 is TGTGCCAGATCCCTCGAGCGGGAGTATAATGAGCAGTTCTTC.

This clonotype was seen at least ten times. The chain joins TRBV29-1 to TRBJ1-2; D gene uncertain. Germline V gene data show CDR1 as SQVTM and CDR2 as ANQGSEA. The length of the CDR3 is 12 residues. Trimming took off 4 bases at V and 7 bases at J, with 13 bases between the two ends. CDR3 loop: CSVGEEGGGYTF. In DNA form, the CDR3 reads TGCAGCGTTGGGGAGGAGGGCGGTGGCTACACCTTC.

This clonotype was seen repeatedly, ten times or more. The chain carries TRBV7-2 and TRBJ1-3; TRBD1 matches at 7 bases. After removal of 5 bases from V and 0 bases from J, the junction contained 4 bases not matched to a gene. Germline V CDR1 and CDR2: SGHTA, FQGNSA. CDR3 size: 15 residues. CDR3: CASSRDSRSGNTIYF. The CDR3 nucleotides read TGTGCCAGCAGCCGGGACAGCCGCTCTGGAAACACCATATATTTT.

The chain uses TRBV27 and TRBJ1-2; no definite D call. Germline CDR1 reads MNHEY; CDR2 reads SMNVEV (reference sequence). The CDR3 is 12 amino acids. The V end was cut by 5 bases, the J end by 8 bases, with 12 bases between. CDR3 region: CASSQPSGGYTF. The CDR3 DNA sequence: TGTGCCAGCAGTCAGCCCTCGGGGGGCTACACCTTC.

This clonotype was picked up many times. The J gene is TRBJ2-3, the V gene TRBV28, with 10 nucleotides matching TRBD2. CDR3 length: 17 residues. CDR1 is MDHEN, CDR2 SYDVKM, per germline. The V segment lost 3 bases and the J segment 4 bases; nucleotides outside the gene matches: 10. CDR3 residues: CASSFTSGRASSDTQYF. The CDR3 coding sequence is TGTGCCAGCAGTTTTACCAGCGGGAGGGCGTCGTCAGATACGCAGTATTTT. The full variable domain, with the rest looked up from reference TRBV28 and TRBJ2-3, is DVKVTQSSRYLVKRTGEKVFLECVQDMDHENMFWYRQDPGLGLRLIYFSYDVKMKEKGDIPEGYSVSREKKERFSLILESASTNQTSMYLCASSFTSGRASSDTQYFGPGTRLTVL.

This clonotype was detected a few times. In DNA form, the CDR3 reads TGTGCCAGCAGGAGACTAGGACAAACTAACTACGAGCAGTACTTC. Its protein product is CASRRLGQTNYEQYF. The J gene is TRBJ2-7, the V gene TRBV2; possibly TRBD2 for D (6 bases). The CDR3 totals 15 residues. CDR1 is SNHLY and CDR2 is FYNNEI in the germline V gene. V gave up 6 bases and J gave up 3 bases, with 18 bases separating them.

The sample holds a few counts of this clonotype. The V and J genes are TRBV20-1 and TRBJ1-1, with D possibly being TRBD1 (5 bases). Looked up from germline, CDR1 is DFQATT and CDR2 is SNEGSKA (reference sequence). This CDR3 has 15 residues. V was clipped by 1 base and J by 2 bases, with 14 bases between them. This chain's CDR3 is CSARGLHRLNTEAFF. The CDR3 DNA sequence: TGCAGTGCTAGAGGTCTCCACAGGCTAAACACTGAAGCTTTCTTT.

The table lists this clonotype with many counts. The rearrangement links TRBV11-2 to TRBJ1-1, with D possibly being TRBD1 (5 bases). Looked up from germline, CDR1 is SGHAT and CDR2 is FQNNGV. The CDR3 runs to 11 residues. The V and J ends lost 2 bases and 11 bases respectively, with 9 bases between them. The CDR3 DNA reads TGTGCCAGCAGCTTAACAGGTATCGCTTTCTTT. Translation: CASSLTGIAFF.

Here the CDR3 DNA reads TGTGCCAGCAGTCCCCTGGGACAGGGTCGCGGGGACTATGGCTACACCTTC. Encoded protein: CASSPLGQGRGDYGYTF. V usage is TRBV27 and J usage is TRBJ1-2, with 9 bases aligning to TRBD1. The CDR3 is 17 amino acids. V lost 5 bases, J lost 3 bases, and 13 bases stayed unmatched. The germline gives CDR1 MNHEY, CDR2 SMNVEV (reference sequence).

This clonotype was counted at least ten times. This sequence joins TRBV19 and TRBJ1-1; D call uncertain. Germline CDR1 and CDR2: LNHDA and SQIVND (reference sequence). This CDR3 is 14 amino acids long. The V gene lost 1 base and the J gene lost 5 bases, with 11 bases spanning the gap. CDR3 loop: CASSIGGTGTEAFF. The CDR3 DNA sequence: TGTGCCAGTAGTATAGGTGGTACGGGGACTGAAGCTTTCTTT.

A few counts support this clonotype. The CDR3 DNA reads TGTGCCATCACACCGGGACAGGGGGCGAATGGCTACACCTTC. The encoded protein is CAITPGQGANGYTF. The genes are TRBV10-3 and TRBJ1-2; 12 nucleotides agree with TRBD1. The CDR3 consists of 14 residues. J gave up 6 bases and V 7 bases, and 6 bases lay outside the gene matches. CDR1 ENHRY and CDR2 SYGVKD come from the germline V gene.

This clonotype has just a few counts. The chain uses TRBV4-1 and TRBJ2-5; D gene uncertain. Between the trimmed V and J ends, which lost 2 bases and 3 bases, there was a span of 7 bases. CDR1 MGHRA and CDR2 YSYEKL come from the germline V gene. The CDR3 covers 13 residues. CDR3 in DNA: TGCGCCAGCAGCCAACCCCAGAAAGAGACCCAGTACTTC. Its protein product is CASSQPQKETQYF.

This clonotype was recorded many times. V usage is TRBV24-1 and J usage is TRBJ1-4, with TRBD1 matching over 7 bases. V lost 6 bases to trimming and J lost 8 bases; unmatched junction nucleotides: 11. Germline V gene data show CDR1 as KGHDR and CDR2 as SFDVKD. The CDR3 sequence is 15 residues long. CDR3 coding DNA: TGTGCCACCAGTCAAGGACAGGCGGGAGGAGAAAAACTGTTTTTT. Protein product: CATSQGQAGGEKLFF.